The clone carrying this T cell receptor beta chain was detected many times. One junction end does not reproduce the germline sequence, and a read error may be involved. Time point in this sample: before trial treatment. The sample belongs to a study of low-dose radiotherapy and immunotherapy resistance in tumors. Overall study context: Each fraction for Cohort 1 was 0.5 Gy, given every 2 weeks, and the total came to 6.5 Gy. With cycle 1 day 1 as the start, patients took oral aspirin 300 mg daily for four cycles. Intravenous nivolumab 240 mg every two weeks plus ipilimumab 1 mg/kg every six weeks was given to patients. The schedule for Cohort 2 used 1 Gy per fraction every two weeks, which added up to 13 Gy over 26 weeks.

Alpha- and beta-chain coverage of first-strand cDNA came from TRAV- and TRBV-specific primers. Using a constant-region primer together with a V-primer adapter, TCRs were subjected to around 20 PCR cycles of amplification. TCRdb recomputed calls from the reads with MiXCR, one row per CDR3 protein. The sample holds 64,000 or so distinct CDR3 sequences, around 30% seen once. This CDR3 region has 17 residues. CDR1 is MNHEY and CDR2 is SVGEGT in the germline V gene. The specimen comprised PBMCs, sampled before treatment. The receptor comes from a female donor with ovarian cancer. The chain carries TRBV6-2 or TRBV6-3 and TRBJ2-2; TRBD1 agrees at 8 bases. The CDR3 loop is CASSPRPGQETEGELFF. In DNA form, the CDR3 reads TGCGCCAGCAGTCCCCGACCGGGACAGGAAACAGAGGGGGAGCTGTTTTTT.